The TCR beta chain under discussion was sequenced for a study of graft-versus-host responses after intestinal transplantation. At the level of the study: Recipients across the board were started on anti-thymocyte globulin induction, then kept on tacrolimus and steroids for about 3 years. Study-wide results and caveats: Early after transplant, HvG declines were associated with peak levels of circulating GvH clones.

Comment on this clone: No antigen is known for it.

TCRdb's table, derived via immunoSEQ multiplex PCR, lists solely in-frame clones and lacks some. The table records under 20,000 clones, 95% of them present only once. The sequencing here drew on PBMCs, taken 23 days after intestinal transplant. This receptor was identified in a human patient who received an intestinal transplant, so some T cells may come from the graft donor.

Here the CDR3 DNA reads TGTGCCAGCAGCTTTGAAGGGACTAGTGGCAATGAGCAGTTCTTC. As protein: CASSFEGTSGNEQFF. J is TRBJ2-1 and V is TRBV7-9, with TRBD2 matching over 8 bases. V dropped 3 bases and J dropped 6; count of bases not matched to a gene: 7. The CDR3 is 15 amino acids. The germline CDR1 and CDR2 sequences are SEHNR and FQNEAQ (reference sequence).